These T cell receptor beta chains were read from a single sample in a study of Ad26.COV2.S vaccination and SARS-CoV-2 variants. TCRdb keeps only in-frame clones here, not all; method: immunoSEQ multiplex PCR. The sample has 430,000 or so clones, 75% to 90% seen once. This specimen consisted of peripheral blood, obtained in a trial of Ad26.COV2.S vaccine versus placebo. Receptors were obtained from a person aged 18-60 years who received the Ad26.COV2.S COVID-19 vaccine or a placebo. Each CDR3 is given with its conserved first and last residue. Each record gives: D gene, J gene, V gene, clone size, CDR3 DNA, CDR3 protein. The D gene is left open where the match is weak. Part of the rows lack a size; the others show once, few, many or a class for expanded clones.

TRBD1,TRBJ2-3,TRBV19,.,TGTGCCAGCTCCGGGACAGGGCGCACAGATACGCAGTATTTT,CASSGTGRTDTQYF
.,TRBJ2-1,TRBV11-3,.,TGTGCCAGCAGCAAGGAAGGGGTGGCGGAGCAGTTCTTC,CASSKEGVAEQFF
TRBD1,TRBJ1-4,TRBV7-2,.,TGTGCCAGCAGCCCAGACAGGGGAGGTGAAAAACTGTTTTTT,CASSPDRGGEKLFF
TRBD1,TRBJ2-7,TRBV15,.,TGTGCCACCAGCAGAGGAAGGGACAGGGGTTACGAGCAGTACTTC,CATSRGRDRGYEQYF
.,TRBJ2-7,TRBV19,.,TGTGCCAGTAGCTCAGGGGATCGGATCGAGCAGTACTTC,CASSSGDRIEQYF
TRBD1,TRBJ1-5,TRBV30,.,TGTGCCTGGAGTGGGGGGACAGGGTGGGATCAGCCCCAGCATTTT,CAWSGGTGWDQPQHF
.,TRBJ1-2,TRBV19,.,TGTGCCAGTAGTATATCCGCAGTTCGGTTTTTTAACTATGGCTACACCTTC,CASSISAVRFFNYGYTF
.,TRBJ2-5,TRBV4-3,.,TGCGCCAGCAGCCAAGAAGGCGGGGGCCGCGCCCAAGAGACCCAGTACTTC,CASSQEGGGRAQETQYF
.,TRBJ2-5,TRBV5-5,.,TGTGCCAGCAGCTTAAGCCCCAGGCGCCCCCAAGAGACCCAGTACTTC,CASSLSPRRPQETQYF
TRBD1,TRBJ1-2,TRBV30,.,TGTGCCTGGAGGCCGAGACAGGGGGGGAACACCTTC,CAWRPRQGGNTF
.,TRBJ2-3,TRBV7-9,.,TGTGCCAGCAGCTTAGCGGAGGGTCCAACCGGAACAGATACGCAGTATTTT,CASSLAEGPTGTDTQYF
TRBD2,TRBJ2-1,TRBV6-5,few,TGTGCCAGCATCGGGACTAGCGTAAATGAGCAGTTCTTC,CASIGTSVNEQFF
TRBD2,TRBJ2-3,TRBV27,.,TGTGCCAGCAGCCCACTAGCGGGATCTAGCACAGATACGCAGTATTTT,CASSPLAGSSTDTQYF
.,TRBJ2-2,TRBV24-1,.,TGTGCCACCAGTGGTCAAAGGACAACCTCGAACACCGGGGAGCTGTTTTTT,CATSGQRTTSNTGELFF
TRBD1,TRBJ1-1,TRBV30,.,TGTGCCTGGAATCGGGCAGGGGGCAGTACTGAAGCTTTCTTT,CAWNRAGGSTEAFF
TRBD1,TRBJ1-4,TRBV4-1,.,TGCGCCAGCAGCCAAGATTGGGGCAGGGGGAAAAAACTGTTTTTT,CASSQDWGRGKKLFF
.,TRBJ1-5,TRBV28,.,TGTGCCAGCAGTCTCCATTATAGCAATCAGCCCCAGCATTTT,CASSLHYSNQPQHF
TRBD1,TRBJ1-6,TRBV18,.,TGTGCCAGCTCACCACAACCGGGACAGGGGGCCAACTCACCCCTCCACTTT,CASSPQPGQGANSPLHF
.,TRBJ2-3,TRBV10-3,.,TGTGCCATCAACCCAGGGCTGGGGACAGATACGCAGTATTTT,CAINPGLGTDTQYF
.,TRBJ1-2,TRBV11-3,.,TGTGCCAGCAGCTTAGGTGGGGGCGCGAGTCCCTATGGCTACACCTTC,CASSLGGGASPYGYTF
.,TRBJ2-1,TRBV5-1,.,TGCGCCAGCAGCTTGGTCCCTGGGCGGGACAATGAGCAGTTCTTC,CASSLVPGRDNEQFF
.,TRBJ1-1,TRBV28,.,TGTGCCAGCTCCCTCGCTGGGTACACTGAAGCTTTCTTT,CASSLAGYTEAFF
TRBD1,TRBJ2-6,TRBV6-5,.,TGTGCCAGCAGTTCCCCTGGGACAGCTGGGGCCAACGTCCTGACTTTC,CASSSPGTAGANVLTF
.,TRBJ1-2,TRBV18,.,TGTGCCAGCTCACCGGCAGGCCGCCCCACAGACTATGGCTACACCTTC,CASSPAGRPTDYGYTF
TRBD1,TRBJ2-3,TRBV2,.,TGTGCCAGCAGTTTACAGGGGCCTCGGGATGGTACGCAGTATTTT,CASSLQGPRDGTQYF
TRBD1,TRBJ1-1,TRBV29-1,.,TGCAGCGTCGAGGAACAGGGGTTGACGAACACTGAAGCTTTCTTT,CSVEEQGLTNTEAFF
.,TRBJ2-1,TRBV7-2,.,TGTGCCAGCAGCTTAGCGCTAAGTCAGGGGCGGGGCAATGAGCAGTTCTTC,CASSLALSQGRGNEQFF
.,TRBJ2-5,TRBV5-4,.,TGTGCCAGCAGCCAGGACAGCCAAGAGACCCAGTACTTC,CASSQDSQETQYF
.,TRBJ1-1,TRBV20-1,.,TGCAGTGCTGAGGGGGAAGCTTTCTTT,CSAEGEAFF
.,TRBJ2-1,TRBV5-1,few,TGCGCCAGCAGCTTTGGCGGGGACAATGAGCAGTTCTTC,CASSFGGDNEQFF
TRBD2,TRBJ2-2,TRBV7-3,.,TGTGCCAGCAGCTTAACCCCGGGACTAGCGGGAGTGGACACCGGGGAGCTGTTTTTT,CASSLTPGLAGVDTGELFF
.,TRBJ2-2,TRBV6-4,few,TGTGCCAGCAGCGGAGGGGGCTCAAACACCGGGGAGCTGTTTTTT,CASSGGGSNTGELFF
TRBD1,TRBJ2-5,TRBV5-1,.,TGCGCCAGCAGCCCGGGACAGGGAATACAAGAGACCCAGTACTTC,CASSPGQGIQETQYF
.,TRBJ1-2,TRBV9,.,TGTGCCAGCAGCGCCAGCTCTTACAGGTCCTGGAGCTACACCTTC,CASSASSYRSWSYTF
TRBD2,TRBJ2-7,TRBV6-5,.,TGTGCCACCCGGGGGGATCGCTACGAGCAGTACTTC,CATRGDRYEQYF
.,TRBJ2-7,TRBV7-6,.,TGTGCCAGCAGCATCCTCTTGGGCTACGAGCAGTACTTC,CASSILLGYEQYF
.,TRBJ1-3,TRBV5-1,.,TGCGCCAGCCGAAGAGGGATGACAGAACTTTTCTCTGGAAACACCATATATTTT,CASRRGMTELFSGNTIYF